This is a list of T cell receptor beta chains from one sample in a study of T cell responses to AZD1222 COVID-19 vaccine. Generated by immunoSEQ multiplex PCR, the TCRdb table keeps only in-frame clones and is missing some. The sample shows about 120,000 clones, about 85% of them seen only once. The starting material was peripheral blood, obtained on day 0 of AZD1222 vaccination. The receptors here all came from an adult in good health. CDR3s include the opening cysteine and the closing phenylalanine or tryptophan. The D gene is left open where the match is weak. The listing skips clone size in some rows; elsewhere it reads once, few, many or a size class.

j_call | d_call | clone_size | v_call | cdr3_nt | cdr3_aa
TRBJ1-2 | . | . | TRBV7-9 | TGTGCCAGCAGCTTTGGGGCGATGGGTCTTGGGGCGAGGCGTGGCTACACCTTC | CASSFGAMGLGARRGYTF
TRBJ2-1 | . | . | TRBV19 | TGTGCCAGTAGTATTGAAGTCTTGGGCCCTCTGGGCAATGAGCAGTTCTTC | CASSIEVLGPLGNEQFF
TRBJ2-3 | TRBD2 | . | TRBV5-5 | TGTGCCAGCAGCTTGTCTGGGGGGGGCACAGATACGCAGTATTTT | CASSLSGGGTDTQYF
TRBJ1-6 | TRBD1 | . | TRBV6-5 | TGTGCCAGCAGTCTCGGACAGGTTTATAATTCACCCCTCCACTTT | CASSLGQVYNSPLHF
TRBJ1-1 | . | . | TRBV18 | TGTGCCAGCTCACCACTAAAGTATCCGGCGACTGAAGCTTTCTTT | CASSPLKYPATEAFF
TRBJ2-7 | . | . | TRBV15 | TGTGCCACCAGCAGGTTTTCGCGGGATGAGCAGTACTTC | CATSRFSRDEQYF
TRBJ2-5 | TRBD1 | . | TRBV6-2/TRBV6-3 | TGTGCCAGCAGTTACGGACAGGGGAATAGATTGAAAGAGACCCAGTACTTC | CASSYGQGNRLKETQYF
TRBJ1-1 | . | once | TRBV7-9 | TGTGCCAGCAGAAAAGGGGCCCCCACAGAAGCTTTCTTT | CASRKGAPTEAFF
TRBJ1-4 | . | . | TRBV6-5 | TGTGCCAGCAGTCCCCGGGGGTCTAATGAAAAACTGTTTTTT | CASSPRGSNEKLFF
TRBJ2-1 | TRBD1 | . | TRBV7-6 | TGTGCCAGCAGCAAGACAGGGGGGTCTTACAATGAGCAGTTCTTC | CASSKTGGSYNEQFF
TRBJ2-7 | . | . | TRBV7-2 | TGTGCCAGCAGCTTAAGAGGTCAAGTCTCCTACGAGCAGTACTTC | CASSLRGQVSYEQYF
TRBJ1-6 | TRBD1 | . | TRBV11-2 | TGTGCCAGCAGCCCACGACAGGGGATGGGGACACCCCTCCACTTT | CASSPRQGMGTPLHF
TRBJ1-1 | . | few | TRBV7-2 | TGTGCCAGCAGCTTATCGTTACCTGCTGAAGCTTTCTTT | CASSLSLPAEAFF
TRBJ1-2 | . | . | TRBV19 | TGTGCCAGTAGTATCCCTGGGACTCCCCGGGGGAGTAACTATGGCTACACCTTC | CASSIPGTPRGSNYGYTF
TRBJ1-2 | . | many | TRBV7-9 | TGTGCCAGCAGCCCGACAGGAGCGGGTAACTATGGCTACACCTTC | CASSPTGAGNYGYTF
TRBJ2-5 | . | . | TRBV6-6 | TGTGCCAGCATCGGGCAGATCCAAGAGACCCAGTACTTC | CASIGQIQETQYF